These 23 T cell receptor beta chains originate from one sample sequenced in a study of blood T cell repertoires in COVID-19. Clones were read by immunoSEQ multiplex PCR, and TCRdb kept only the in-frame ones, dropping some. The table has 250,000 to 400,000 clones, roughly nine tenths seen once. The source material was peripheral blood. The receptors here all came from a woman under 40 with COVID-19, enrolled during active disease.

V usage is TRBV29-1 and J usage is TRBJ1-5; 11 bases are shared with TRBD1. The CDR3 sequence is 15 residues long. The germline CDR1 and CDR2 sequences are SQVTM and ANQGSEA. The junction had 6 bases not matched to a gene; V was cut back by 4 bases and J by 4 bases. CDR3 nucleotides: TGCAGCGTTGCATTCGGGACAGGGGGAAATCAGCCCCAGCATTTT. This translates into CSVAFGTGGNQPQHF.

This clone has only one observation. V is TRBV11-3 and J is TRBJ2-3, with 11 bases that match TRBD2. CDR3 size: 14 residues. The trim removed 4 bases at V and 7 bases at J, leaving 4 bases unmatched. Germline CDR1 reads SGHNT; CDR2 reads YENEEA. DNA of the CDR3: TGTGCCAGCAGCTCAACTAGCGGGGGCAATACGCAGTATTTT. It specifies CASSSTSGGNTQYF. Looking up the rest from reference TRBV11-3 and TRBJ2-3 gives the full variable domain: EAGVVQSPRYKIIEKKQPVAFWCNPISGHNTLYWYLQNLGQGPELLIRYENEEAVDDSQLPKDRFSAERLKGVDSTLKIQPAELGDSAVYLCASSSTSGGNTQYFGPGTRLTVL.

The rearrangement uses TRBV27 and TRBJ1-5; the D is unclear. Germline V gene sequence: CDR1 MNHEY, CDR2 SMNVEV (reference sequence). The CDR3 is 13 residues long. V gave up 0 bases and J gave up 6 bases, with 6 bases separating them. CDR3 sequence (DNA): TGTGCCAGCAGTTTATCGGTCAGTCAGCCCCAGCATTTT. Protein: CASSLSVSQPQHF.

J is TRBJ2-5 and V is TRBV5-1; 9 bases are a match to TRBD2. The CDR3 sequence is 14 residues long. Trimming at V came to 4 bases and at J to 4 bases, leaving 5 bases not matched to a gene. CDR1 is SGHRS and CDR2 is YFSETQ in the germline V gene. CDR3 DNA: TGCGCCAGCAGCCCGGGACTAGCCCGAGAGACCCAGTACTTC. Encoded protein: CASSPGLARETQYF.

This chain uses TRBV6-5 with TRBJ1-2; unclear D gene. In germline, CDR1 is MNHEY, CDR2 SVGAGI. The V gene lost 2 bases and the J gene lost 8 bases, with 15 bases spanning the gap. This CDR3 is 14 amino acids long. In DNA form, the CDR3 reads TGTGCCAGCAGTTACCACAGCCTGGGAGGCGGCTACACCTTC. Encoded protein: CASSYHSLGGGYTF.

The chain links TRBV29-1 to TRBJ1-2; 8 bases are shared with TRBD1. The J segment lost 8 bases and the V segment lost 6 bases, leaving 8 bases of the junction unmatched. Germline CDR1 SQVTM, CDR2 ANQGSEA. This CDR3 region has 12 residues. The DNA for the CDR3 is TGCAGCGTCCTGGACAGGGTTGACGGCTACACCTTC. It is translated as CSVLDRVDGYTF.

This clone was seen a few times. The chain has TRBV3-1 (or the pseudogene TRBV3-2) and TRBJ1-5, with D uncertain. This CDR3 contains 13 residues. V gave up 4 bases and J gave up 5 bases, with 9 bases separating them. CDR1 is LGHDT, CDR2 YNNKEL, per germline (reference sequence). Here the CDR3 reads CASSRESDQPQHF. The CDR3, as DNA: TGTGCCAGCAGCCGTGAAAGCGATCAGCCCCAGCATTTT.

The CDR3 DNA reads TGTGCCAGCAGCTCAGTCTATAATTCACCCCTCCACTTT. Protein product: CASSSVYNSPLHF. The J gene is TRBJ1-6, the V gene TRBV7-2; no definite D call. Trimming removed 4 bases at V and 3 bases at J, with 4 bases between. This CDR3 contains 13 residues. Germline lookup yields CDR1 SGHTA and CDR2 FQGNSA. Drawing the rest from reference TRBV7-2 and TRBJ1-6, the complete variable domain is GAGVSQSPSNKVTEKGKDVELRCDPISGHTALYWYRQSLGQGLEFLIYFQGNSAPDKSGLPSDRFSAERTGGSVSTLTIQRTQQEDSAVYLCASSSVYNSPLHFGNGTRLTVT.

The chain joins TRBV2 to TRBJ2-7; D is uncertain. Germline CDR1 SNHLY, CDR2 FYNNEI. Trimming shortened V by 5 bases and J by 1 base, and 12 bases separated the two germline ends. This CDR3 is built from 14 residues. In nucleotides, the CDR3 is TGTGCCAGCAGTCAAGACACTACTTCCTACGAGCAGTACTTC. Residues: CASSQDTTSYEQYF.

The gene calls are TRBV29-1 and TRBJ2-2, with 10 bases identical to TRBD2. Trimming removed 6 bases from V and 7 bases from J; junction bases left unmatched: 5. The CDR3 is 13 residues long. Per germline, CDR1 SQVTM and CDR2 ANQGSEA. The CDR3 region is CSVARLAGGELFF. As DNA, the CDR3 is TGCAGCGTGGCGAGACTAGCGGGCGGGGAGCTGTTTTTT.

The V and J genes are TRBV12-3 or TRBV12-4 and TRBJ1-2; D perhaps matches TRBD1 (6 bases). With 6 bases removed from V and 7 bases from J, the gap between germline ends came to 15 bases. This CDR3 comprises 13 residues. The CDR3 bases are TGTGCCAGCAGCCAACAGGGATACGGTGGCTACACCTTC. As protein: CASSQQGYGGYTF.

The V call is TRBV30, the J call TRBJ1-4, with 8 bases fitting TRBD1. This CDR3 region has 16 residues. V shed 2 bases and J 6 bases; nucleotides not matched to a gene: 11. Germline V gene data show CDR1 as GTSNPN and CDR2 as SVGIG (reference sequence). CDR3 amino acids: CAWSLGQGVLDEKLFF. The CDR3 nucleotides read TGTGCCTGGAGTTTAGGACAGGGCGTTTTAGATGAAAAACTGTTTTTT.

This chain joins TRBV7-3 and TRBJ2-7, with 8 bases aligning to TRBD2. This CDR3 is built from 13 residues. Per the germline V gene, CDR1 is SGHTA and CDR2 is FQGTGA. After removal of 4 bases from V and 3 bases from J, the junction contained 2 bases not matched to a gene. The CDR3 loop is CASSYGGDYEQYF. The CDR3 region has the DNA TGTGCCAGCAGCTACGGGGGGGACTACGAGCAGTACTTC.

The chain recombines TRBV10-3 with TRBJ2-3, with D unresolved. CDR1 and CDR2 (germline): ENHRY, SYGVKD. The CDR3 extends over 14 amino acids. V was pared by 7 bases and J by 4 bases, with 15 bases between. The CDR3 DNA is TGTGCCATCAAAAGTGCGGAGATCTCAGATACGCAGTATTTT. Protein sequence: CAIKSAEISDTQYF.

The CDR3: CASSSTRVAGQPQHF. DNA for the CDR3: TGTGCCAGCAGCTCAACCCGGGTCGCGGGGCAGCCCCAGCATTTT. The chain is built from TRBV7-9 and TRBJ1-5; D gene unclear. Germline CDR1 reads SEHNR; CDR2 reads FQNEAQ (reference sequence). Deletions cut 4 bases from V and 7 bases from J, with 17 bases between. CDR3 size: 15 residues.

The DNA of the CDR3 is TGTGCCAGCAGTTTATACCCGGACAATGAGCAGTTCTTC. Protein: CASSLYPDNEQFF. The chain uses TRBV27 and TRBJ2-1, with D unresolved. The CDR3 is 13 residues long. V was clipped by 1 base and J by 5 bases, with 6 bases between them. The germline CDR1 and CDR2 sequences are MNHEY and SMNVEV (reference sequence).

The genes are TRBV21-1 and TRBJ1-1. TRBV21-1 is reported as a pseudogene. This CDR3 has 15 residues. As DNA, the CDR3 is TGTGCCAGCAGCAAAGGCGCGGGCGAGAACACTGAAGCTTTCTTT. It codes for CASSKGAGENTEAFF.

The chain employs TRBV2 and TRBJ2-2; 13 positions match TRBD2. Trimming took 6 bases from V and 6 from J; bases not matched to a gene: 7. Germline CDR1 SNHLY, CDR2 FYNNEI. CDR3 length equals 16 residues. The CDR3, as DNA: TGTGCCAGCAGGGGGGGACTAGCGGGACGCGCCGGGGAGCTGTTTTTT. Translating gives CASRGGLAGRAGELFF.

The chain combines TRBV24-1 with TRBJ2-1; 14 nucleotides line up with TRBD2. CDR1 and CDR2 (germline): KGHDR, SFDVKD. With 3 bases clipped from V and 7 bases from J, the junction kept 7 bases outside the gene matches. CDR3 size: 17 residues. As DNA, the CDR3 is TGTGCCACCAGTGATGGGGGTGGGACTAGCGGGAGAAATGAGCAGTTCTTC. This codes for CATSDGGGTSGRNEQFF.

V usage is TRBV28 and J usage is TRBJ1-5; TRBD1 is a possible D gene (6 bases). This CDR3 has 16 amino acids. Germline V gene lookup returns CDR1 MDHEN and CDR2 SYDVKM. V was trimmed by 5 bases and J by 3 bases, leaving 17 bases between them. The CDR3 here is CASSAPDRGANQPQHF. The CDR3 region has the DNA TGTGCCAGCAGTGCTCCGGACCGGGGGGCCAATCAGCCCCAGCATTTT. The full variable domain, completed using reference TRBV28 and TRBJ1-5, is DVKVTQSSRYLVKRTGEKVFLECVQDMDHENMFWYRQDPGLGLRLIYFSYDVKMKEKGDIPEGYSVSREKKERFSLILESASTNQTSMYLCASSAPDRGANQPQHFGDGTRLSIL.

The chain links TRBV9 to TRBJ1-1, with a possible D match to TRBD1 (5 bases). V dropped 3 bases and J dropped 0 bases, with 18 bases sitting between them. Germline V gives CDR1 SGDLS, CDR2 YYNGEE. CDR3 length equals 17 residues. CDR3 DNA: TGTGCCAGCAGCGCACACGGAAAGGGGTCCGTGAACACTGAAGCTTTCTTT. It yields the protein CASSAHGKGSVNTEAFF.

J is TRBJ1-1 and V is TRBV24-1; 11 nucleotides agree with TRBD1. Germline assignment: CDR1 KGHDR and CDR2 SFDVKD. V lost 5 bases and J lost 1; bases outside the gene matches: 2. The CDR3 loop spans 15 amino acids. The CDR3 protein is CATSAGTGGNTEAFF. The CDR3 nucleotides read TGTGCCACCAGTGCCGGGACAGGGGGGAACACTGAAGCTTTCTTT.

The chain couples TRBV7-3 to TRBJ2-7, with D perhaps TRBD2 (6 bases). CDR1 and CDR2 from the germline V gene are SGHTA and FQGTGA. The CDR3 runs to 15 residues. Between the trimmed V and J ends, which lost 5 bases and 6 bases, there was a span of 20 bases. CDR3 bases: TGTGCCAGCAGCCCAATACTAGCAGGGCGGAGCGAGCAGTACTTC. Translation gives CASSPILAGRSEQYF.